The clone carrying this T cell receptor (beta chain) was observed a few times. Its antigen is unidentified. The data were obtained in a study of cytomegalovirus exposure and HLA in healthy donors. Study-level background: About 85 million unique TCRs from HLA-typed donors were held in an early release of data.

CDR3 length: 15 residues. The germline V gene encodes CDR1 SEHNR and CDR2 FQNEAQ (reference sequence). The J segment lost 5 bases and the V segment lost 5 bases, leaving 7 bases of the junction unmatched. 60 Vbeta and 13 Jbeta primers were used in PCR. The assay was immunoSEQ multiplex PCR, and TCRdb's table has in-frame clones only and misses some. The sample lists fewer than 200,000 clones, about 76% occurring once. General study points: Altogether, 164 TCR beta chains were recorded as cytomegalovirus-associated. On later analysis, the bulk of CMV-associated TCR beta chains appeared to be HLA-restricted.

The sequenced material came from PBMCs. This receptor was obtained from a woman between 40 and 55 years old in good health and CMV-seropositive. J is TRBJ1-4 and V is TRBV7-9; 8 positions match TRBD1. This chain's CDR3 is CASSPGSGGNEKLFF. DNA for the CDR3: TGTGCCAGCAGCCCAGGGTCAGGGGGCAATGAAAAACTGTTTTTT.